The clone carrying this T cell receptor (beta chain) was detected many times. Its antigen is currently unknown. This sample is drawn from a study of T cell repertoires in cytomegalovirus infection. Study information: CMV infection plus the matching HLA type was flagged by public TCR beta signatures. General study points: Cumulative frequency (of public TCR beta family members) identified carriers of CMV plus the relevant HLA. Clonotype analysis showed dominance of the ex vivo response by HLA-C-restricted CMV-specific TCR beta clonotypes.

TCRdb ran MiXCR on the reads and lists one entry per CDR3 protein. The sample carries 300,000 to 450,000 distinct CDR3 sequences, 15% to 20% recorded once. The material sequenced was PBMCs. This clonotype originated in a human donor in good health (CMV status not recorded). Some clones in this sample may be carry-over from other donors' samples.

CDR3: CASSRVTNTEAFF. The CDR3 nucleotides read TGTGCCAGCAGCCGCGTTACGAACACTGAAGCTTTCTTT. This rearrangement joins TRBV7-6 to TRBJ1-1, with D hard to call. The V and J ends lost 5 bases and 1 base respectively, with 8 bases between them. The CDR3 loop spans 13 amino acids. CDR1 SGHVS and CDR2 FNYEAQ come from the germline V gene. The full variable domain, rest sourced from reference TRBV7-6 and TRBJ1-1, is GAGVSQSPRYKVTKRGQDVALRCDPISGHVSLYWYRQALGQGPEFLTYFNYEAQQDKSGLPNDRFSAERPEGSISTLTIQRTEQRDSAMYRCASSRVTNTEAFFGQGTRLTVV.